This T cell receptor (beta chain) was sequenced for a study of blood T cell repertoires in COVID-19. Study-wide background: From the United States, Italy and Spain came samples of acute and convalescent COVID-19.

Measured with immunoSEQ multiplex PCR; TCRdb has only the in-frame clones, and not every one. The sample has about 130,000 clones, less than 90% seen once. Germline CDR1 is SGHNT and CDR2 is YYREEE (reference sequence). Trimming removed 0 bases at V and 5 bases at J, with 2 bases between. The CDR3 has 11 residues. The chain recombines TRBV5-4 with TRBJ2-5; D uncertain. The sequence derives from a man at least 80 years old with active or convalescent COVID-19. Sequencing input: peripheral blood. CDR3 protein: CASSLAETQYF. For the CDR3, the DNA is TGTGCCAGCAGCTTGGCGGAGACCCAGTACTTC.